This TCR beta chain was captured in a study of T cell repertoires in cytomegalovirus infection (dated by TCRdb to about 2019). For context, the study as a whole: Donor HLA type was relevant to the analysis, because carriage of CMV infection together with the matching HLA type was indicated by public TCR beta signatures.

What the work shows at the level of the full study, not this receptor alone: The ex vivo response was dominated by HLA-C-restricted CMV-specific TCR beta clonotypes, which also provided the single most frequent clonotype in two of eight donors. Carriers of CMV infection plus the relevant HLA type were discriminated by the cumulative frequency of public TCR beta family members in the study cohort and in an independent approximately 340-donor cohort.

As regards this clonotype: It lacks a known antigen. No base-level quality is on record; no much larger clone is a single base apart.

TCRdb names Illumina HiSeq 1500 as the instrument used. The raw public reads went through TCRdb reprocessing: fastp at Q25, MiXCR clone calling, in-frame beta chains kept. Each CDR3 protein gets just one entry, which takes the most common genes and DNA from the rows behind it. For this sample there are 250,000 to 300,000 distinct CDR3 sequences; around 15% appear just once. Approximately 51% of the sample is taken by the ten largest. The CDR3 sequence holds 15 residues, the cysteine and phenylalanine included. Of all the DNA, just the CDR3 is kept, 45 bases in frame from base 1. V lost 3 bases and J lost 4 bases; the stretch between them is 15 bases long.

The chain was built from TRBV12-3 or TRBV12-4 and TRBJ1-1, with TRBD1 as a weak D call on 5 bases. Sequencing was performed on CD8+ T cells from PBMCs. The TCR comes from a human donor in good health (CMV status not recorded). Some clones in this sample may be carry-over from other donors' samples. This receptor has the CDR3 CASSLISRVGTEAFF. In nucleotides, the sequence is TGTGCCAGCAGTTTGATAAGCAGGGTGGGCACTGAAGCTTTCTTT.